This TCR beta chain was sequenced in a study of blood T cell repertoires in COVID-19. Across the study: Both acute and convalescent COVID-19 samples were obtained from the United States, Italy and Spain. T cells, B-cell-depleted T cells, or PBMCs supplied cDNA or gDNA.

This clone turned up a few times. Original processing methods: The assay estimated nucleated cells by amplifying reference gene primers. Data came from immunoSEQ multiplex PCR; TCRdb stores just in-frame clones and leaves some out. V and J calls and clone size are those listed in that table; D and trimming were worked out from the DNA. The table records around 250,000 clones, 85% of them present only once. The CDR3 has 15 residues. Germline V CDR1 and CDR2: LNHDA, SQIVND (reference sequence). V lost 5 bases to trimming and J lost 0 bases, with 13 bases between them. The sample taken for sequencing was peripheral blood. This rearrangement joins TRBV19 to TRBJ1-1; no definite D call. The TCR was taken from a man aged 50-59 years with active or convalescent COVID-19. Written as DNA, the CDR3 is TGTGCCAGTAGTCTGTCAGTCTCGTTGAACACTGAAGCTTTCTTT. Protein: CASSLSVSLNTEAFF.